This T cell receptor beta chain was obtained from a study of OX40 agonist ivuxolimab in advanced cancers. Trimming removed 0 bases at V and 7 bases at J, with 13 bases between. The CDR3 is 15 residues long. Germline lookup yields CDR1 MNHEY and CDR2 SMNVEV (reference sequence). The assay was immunoSEQ multiplex PCR, and TCRdb's table has in-frame clones only and misses some. The sample contains about 68,000 clones, more than 75% of which appear only once. This clone was counted once. Material: CD4+ or CD8+ T cells sorted from blood, obtained in a trial of the OX40 agonist ivuxolimab. This clonotype was sampled from an adult with an advanced solid tumor such as melanoma, head and neck, liver or kidney cancer. The chain uses TRBV27 and TRBJ1-5, with D unresolved. CDR3 bases: TGTGCCAGCAGTTTATCTAATGTCGGGCAGCAGCCCCAGCATTTT. It is translated as CASSLSNVGQQPQHF.